In its sample, the clone carrying this T cell receptor (beta chain) is medium-sized. Its specificity is not known. Distinct nucleotide sequences in the sample also encode this CDR3. PCR was performed using 60 Vbeta and 13 Jbeta primers. Assay: immunoSEQ multiplex PCR; the TCRdb copy retains only in-frame clones and omits some. The table lists 100,000 to 150,000 clones, roughly 70% of them singletons. This specimen comes from a study of cytomegalovirus exposure and HLA in healthy donors. Findings of the study overall: TCR sequences were mostly rare, though some public TCRs occurred in many donors. In the analysis, some V segments, TRBV6-2 and TRBV6-3 included, were excluded as indistinguishable. Solely CMV serostatus was available to characterize immune exposure.

CDR1 and CDR2 (germline): SNHLY, FYNNEI. The CDR3 is 16 amino acids. V was pared by 3 bases and J by 4 bases, with 19 bases between. The receptor comes from a middle-aged man in good health and CMV-seropositive. The chain links TRBV2 to TRBJ2-7, with D uncertain. Sequenced sample: PBMCs. In nucleotides, the CDR3 is TGTGCCAGCAGTGATTACGCCGTTAACGCGTTGTACGAGCAGTACTTC. Its protein is CASSDYAVNALYEQYF.